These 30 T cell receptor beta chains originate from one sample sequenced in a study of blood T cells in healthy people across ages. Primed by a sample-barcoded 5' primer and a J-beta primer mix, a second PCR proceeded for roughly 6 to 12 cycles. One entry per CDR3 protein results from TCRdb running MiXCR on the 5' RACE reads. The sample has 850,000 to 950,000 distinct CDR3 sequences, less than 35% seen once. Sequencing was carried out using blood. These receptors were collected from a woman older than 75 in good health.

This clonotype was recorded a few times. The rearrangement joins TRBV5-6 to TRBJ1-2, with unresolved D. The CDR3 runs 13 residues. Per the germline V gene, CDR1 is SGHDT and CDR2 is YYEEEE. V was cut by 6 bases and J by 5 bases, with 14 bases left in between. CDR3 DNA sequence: TGTGCCAGCACCCTGGGCAGGTCATATGGCTACACCTTC. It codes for CASTLGRSYGYTF. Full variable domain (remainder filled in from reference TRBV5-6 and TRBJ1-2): DAGVTQSPTHLIKTRGQQVTLRCSPKSGHDTVSWYQQALGQGPQFIFQYYEEEERQRGNFPDRFSGHQFPNYSSELNVNALLLGDSALYLCASTLGRSYGYTFGSGTRLTVV.

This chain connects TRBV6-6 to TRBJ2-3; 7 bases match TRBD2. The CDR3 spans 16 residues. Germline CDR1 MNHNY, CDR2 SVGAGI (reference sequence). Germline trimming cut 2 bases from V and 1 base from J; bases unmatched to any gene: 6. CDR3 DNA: TGTGCCAGCAGTTACGGGACTAAGGGTGGCACAGATACGCAGTATTTT. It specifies CASSYGTKGGTDTQYF.

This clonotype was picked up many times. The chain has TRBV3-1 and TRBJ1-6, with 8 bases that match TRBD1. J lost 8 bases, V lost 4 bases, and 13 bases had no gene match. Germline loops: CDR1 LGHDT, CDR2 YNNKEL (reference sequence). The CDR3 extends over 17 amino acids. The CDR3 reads CASSRAPGQVSDSPLHF. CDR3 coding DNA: TGTGCCAGCAGCCGCGCACCGGGACAGGTTTCAGATTCACCCCTCCACTTT.

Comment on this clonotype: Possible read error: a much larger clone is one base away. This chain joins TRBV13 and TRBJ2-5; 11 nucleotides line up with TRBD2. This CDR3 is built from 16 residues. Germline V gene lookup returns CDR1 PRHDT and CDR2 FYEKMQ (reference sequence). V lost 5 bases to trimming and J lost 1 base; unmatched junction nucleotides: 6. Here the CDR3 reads CASSPRLAGSQETQYF. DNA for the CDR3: TGTGCCAGCAGCCCAAGACTAGCGGGGAGCCAAGAGACCCAGTACTTC.

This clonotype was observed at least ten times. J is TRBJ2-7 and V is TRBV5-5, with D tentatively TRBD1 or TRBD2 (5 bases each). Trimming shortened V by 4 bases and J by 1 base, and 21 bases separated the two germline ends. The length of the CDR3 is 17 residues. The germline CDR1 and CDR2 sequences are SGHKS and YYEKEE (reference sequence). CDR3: CASSPTRAGFSSYEQYF. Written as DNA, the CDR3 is TGTGCCAGCAGCCCGACCAGGGCGGGTTTTTCATCCTACGAGCAGTACTTC.

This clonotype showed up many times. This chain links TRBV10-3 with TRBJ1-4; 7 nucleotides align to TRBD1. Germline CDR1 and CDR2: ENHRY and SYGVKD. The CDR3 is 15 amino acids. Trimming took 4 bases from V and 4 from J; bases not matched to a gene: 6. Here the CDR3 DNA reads TGTGCCATCAGTGCCTCACAGGGGATTAATGAAAAACTGTTTTTT. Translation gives CAISASQGINEKLFF.

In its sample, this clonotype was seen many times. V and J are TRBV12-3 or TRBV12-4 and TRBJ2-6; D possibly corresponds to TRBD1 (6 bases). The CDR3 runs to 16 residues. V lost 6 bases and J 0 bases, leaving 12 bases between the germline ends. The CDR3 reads CASSLGGYSGANVLTF. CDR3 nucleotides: TGTGCCAGCAGCCTAGGGGGTTACTCTGGGGCCAACGTCCTGACTTTC.

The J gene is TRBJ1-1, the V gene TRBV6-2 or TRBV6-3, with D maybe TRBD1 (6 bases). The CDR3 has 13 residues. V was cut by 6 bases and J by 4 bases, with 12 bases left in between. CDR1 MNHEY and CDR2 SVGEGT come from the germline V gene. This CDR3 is CASRDSLFTEAFF. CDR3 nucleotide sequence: TGTGCCAGCAGGGACAGCCTTTTCACTGAAGCTTTCTTT.

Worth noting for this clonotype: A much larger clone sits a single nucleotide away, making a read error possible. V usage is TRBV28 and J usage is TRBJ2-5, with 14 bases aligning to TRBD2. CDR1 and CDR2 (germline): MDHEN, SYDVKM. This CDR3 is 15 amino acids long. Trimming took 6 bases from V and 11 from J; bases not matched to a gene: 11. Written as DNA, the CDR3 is TGTGCCAGCAGGCCGACTAGCGGGGGGGCACTTGAGCAGTACTTC. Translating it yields CASRPTSGGALEQYF. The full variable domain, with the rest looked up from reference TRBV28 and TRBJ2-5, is DVKVTQSSRYLVKRTGEKVFLECVQDMDHENMFWYRQDPGLGLRLIYFSYDVKMKEKGDIPEGYSVSREKKERFSLILESASTNQTSMYLCASRPTSGGALEQYFGPGTRLLVL.

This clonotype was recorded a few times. CDR3 in DNA: TGCGCCAGCAGCCAAGATGGCGTATACCACTTT. Translated: CASSQDGVYHF. The V and J genes are TRBV4-1 and TRBJ1-6; no clear D. Germline assignment: CDR1 MGHRA and CDR2 YSYEKL. This CDR3 comprises 11 residues. V dropped 0 bases and J dropped 18 bases, with 9 bases sitting between them.

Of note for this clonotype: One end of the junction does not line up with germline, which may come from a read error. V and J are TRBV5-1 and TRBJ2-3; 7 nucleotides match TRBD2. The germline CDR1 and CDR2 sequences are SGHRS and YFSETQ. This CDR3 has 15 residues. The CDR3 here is CASSLASGGRDTRYF. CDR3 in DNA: TGCGCCAGCAGCTTAGCTAGCGGTGGGCGGGATACGCGGTATTTT. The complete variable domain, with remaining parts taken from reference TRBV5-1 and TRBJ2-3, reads KAGVTQTPRYLIKTRGQQVTLSCSPISGHRSVSWYQQTPGQGLQFLFEYFSETQRNKGNFPGRFSGRQFSNSRSEMNVSTLELGDSALYLCASSLASGGRDTRYFGPGTRLTVL.

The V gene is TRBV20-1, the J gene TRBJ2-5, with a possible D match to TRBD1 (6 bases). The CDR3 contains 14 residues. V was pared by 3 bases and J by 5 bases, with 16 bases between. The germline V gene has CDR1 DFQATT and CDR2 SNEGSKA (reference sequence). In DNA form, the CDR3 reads TGCAGTGCTAGGGGGGCAGGGGCAAGGGAGACCCAGTACTTC. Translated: CSARGAGARETQYF.

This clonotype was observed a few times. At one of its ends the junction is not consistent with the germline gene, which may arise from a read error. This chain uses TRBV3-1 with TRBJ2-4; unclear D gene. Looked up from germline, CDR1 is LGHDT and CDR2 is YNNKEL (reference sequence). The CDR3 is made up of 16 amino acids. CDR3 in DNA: TGTGCCAGCAGCCAAGCCGGAAGGTTAGCCAAAAACATTCGGTACTTC. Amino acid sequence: CASSQAGRLAKNIRYF.

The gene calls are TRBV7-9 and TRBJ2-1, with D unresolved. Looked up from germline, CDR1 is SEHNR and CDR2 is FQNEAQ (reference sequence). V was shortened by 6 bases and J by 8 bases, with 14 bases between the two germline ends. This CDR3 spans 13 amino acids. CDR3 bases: TGTGCCAGCAGACTTCGGGCTAGTGATGAGCAGTTCTTC. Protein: CASRLRASDEQFF.

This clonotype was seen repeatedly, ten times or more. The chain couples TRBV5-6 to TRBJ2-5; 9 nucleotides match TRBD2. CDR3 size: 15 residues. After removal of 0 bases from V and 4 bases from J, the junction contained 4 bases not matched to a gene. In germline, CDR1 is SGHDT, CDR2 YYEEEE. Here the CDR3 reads CASSLGGLAGETQYF. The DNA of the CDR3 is TGTGCCAGCAGCTTGGGGGGACTAGCAGGAGAGACCCAGTACTTC.

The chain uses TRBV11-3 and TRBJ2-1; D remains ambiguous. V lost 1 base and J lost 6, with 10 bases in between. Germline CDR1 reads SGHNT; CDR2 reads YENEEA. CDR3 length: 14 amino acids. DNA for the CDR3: TGTGCCAGCAGCTTAGGTCCGGTCAGCAATGAGCAGTTCTTC. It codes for CASSLGPVSNEQFF.

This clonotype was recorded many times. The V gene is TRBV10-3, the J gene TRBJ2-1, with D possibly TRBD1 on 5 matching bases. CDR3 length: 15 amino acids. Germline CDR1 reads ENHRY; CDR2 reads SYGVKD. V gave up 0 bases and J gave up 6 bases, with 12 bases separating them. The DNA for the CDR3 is TGTGCCATCAGTGAGTCGCAAGGGGCGAGCAATGAGCAGTTCTTC. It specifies CAISESQGASNEQFF.

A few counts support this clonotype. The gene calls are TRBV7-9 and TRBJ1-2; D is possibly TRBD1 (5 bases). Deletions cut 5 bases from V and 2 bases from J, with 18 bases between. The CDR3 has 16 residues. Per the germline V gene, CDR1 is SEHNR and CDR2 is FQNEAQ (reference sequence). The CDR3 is CASSHTGGGSNYGYTF. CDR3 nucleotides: TGTGCCAGCAGCCACACCGGGGGGGGATCCAACTATGGCTACACCTTC.

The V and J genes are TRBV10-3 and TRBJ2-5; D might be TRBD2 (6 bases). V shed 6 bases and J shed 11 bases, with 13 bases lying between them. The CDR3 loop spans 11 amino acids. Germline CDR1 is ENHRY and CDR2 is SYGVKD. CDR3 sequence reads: CAISRGGEQYF. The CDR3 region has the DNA TGTGCCATCAGCCGGGGAGGAGAGCAGTACTTC.

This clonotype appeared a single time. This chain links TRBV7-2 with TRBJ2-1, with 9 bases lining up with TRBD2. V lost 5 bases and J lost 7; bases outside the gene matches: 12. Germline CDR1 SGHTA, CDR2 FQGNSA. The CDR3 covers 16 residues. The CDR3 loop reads CASSRVGSGGWNEQFF. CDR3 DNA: TGTGCCAGCAGCCGCGTTGGGAGCGGGGGGTGGAATGAGCAGTTCTTC.

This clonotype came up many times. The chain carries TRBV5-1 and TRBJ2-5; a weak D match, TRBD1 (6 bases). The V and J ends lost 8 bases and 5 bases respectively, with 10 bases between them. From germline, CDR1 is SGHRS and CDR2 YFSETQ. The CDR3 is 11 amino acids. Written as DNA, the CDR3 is TGCGCCAGTGCCCAGGGGGAGACCCAGTACTTC. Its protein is CASAQGETQYF.

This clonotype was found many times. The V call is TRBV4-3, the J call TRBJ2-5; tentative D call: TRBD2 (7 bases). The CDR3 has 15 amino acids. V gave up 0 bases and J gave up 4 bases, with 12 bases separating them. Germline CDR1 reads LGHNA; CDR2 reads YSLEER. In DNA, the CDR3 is TGCGCCAGCAGCCAAGAATGGGGGGGGGCAGAGACCCAGTACTTC. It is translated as CASSQEWGGAETQYF.

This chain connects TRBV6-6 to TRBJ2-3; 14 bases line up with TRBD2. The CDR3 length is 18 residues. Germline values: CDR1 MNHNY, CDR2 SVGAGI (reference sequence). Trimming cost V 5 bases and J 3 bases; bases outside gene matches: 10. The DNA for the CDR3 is TGTGCCAGCAGTACACGGCCGGGACTAGCGGGGGAAACAGATACGCAGTATTTT. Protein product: CASSTRPGLAGETDTQYF.

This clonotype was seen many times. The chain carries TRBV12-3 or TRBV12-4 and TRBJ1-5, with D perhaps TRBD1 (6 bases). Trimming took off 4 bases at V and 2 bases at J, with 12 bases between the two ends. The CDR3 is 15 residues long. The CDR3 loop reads CASSSQGQGNQPQHF. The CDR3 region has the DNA TGTGCCAGCAGTTCCCAGGGGCAGGGCAATCAGCCCCAGCATTTT.

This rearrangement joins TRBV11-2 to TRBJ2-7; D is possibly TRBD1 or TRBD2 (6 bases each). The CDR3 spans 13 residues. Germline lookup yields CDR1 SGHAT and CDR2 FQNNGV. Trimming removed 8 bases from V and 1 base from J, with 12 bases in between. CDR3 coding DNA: TGTGCCAGCCGGGGGCTTCTTTCCTACGAGCAGTACTTC. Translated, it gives CASRGLLSYEQYF. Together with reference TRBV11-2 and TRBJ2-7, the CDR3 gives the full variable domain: EAGVAQSPRYKIIEKRQSVAFWCNPISGHATLYWYQQILGQGPKLLIQFQNNGVVDDSQLPKDRFSAERLKGVDSTLKIQPAKLEDSAVYLCASRGLLSYEQYFGPGTRLTVT.

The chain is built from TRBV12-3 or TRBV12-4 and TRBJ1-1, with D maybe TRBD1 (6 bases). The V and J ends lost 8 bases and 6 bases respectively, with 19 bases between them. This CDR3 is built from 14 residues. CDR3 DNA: TGTGCCAGCGATCAGGAGACAGGTAGAGCTGAAGCTTTCTTT. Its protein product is CASDQETGRAEAFF.

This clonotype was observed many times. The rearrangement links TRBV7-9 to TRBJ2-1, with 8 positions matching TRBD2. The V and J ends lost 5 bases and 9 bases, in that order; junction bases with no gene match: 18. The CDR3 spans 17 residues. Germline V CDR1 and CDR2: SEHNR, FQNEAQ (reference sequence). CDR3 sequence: CASSPSTGGGPIVEQFF. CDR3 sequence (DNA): TGTGCCAGCAGCCCCTCCACGGGGGGGGGCCCCATAGTTGAGCAGTTCTTC.

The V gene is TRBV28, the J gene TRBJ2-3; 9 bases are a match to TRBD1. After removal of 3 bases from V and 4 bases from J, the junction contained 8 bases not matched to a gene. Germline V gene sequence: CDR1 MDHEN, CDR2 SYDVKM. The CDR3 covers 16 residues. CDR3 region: CASSFTGQGRADTQYF. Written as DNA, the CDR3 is TGTGCCAGCAGTTTCACAGGACAGGGGCGAGCAGATACGCAGTATTTT.

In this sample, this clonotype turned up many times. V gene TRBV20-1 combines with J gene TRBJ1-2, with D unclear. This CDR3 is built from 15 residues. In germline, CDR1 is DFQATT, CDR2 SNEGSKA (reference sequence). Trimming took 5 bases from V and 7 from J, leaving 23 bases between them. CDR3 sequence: CSAPDRNGVWGGYTF. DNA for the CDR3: TGCAGTGCTCCCGATAGGAACGGCGTTTGGGGTGGCTACACCTTC.

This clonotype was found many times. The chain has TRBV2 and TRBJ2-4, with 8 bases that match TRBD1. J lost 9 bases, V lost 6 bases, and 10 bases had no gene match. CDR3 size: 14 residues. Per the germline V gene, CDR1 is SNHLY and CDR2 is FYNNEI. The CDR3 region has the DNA TGTGCCAGCAGACTTACAGGGGGTGGGGGCATTCAGTACTTC. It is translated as CASRLTGGGGIQYF.